The 10 T cell receptor beta chains below were found in one sample sequenced in a study of beta chain features in type 1 diabetes. TCRB transcripts that were expressed got sequenced, as all of the isolated RNA had been reverse transcribed. Assay used: immunoSEQ multiplex PCR; TCRdb lists only in-frame clones, some missing. The sample shows under 130,000 clones, 25% to 35% of them seen only once. Findings of the study overall: A moderate, significant TCRB CDR3 shortening appeared in type 1 diabetes across four CD4+ subsets.

These receptors have no identified antigens. Material for sequencing was central memory CD4+ T cells from blood. The origin of the receptors is a woman younger than 30 with type 1 diabetes.

The chain couples TRBV28 to TRBJ2-7; 8 bases line up with TRBD1. Germline V CDR1 and CDR2: MDHEN, SYDVKM. J lost 0 bases, V lost 1 base, and 5 bases had no gene match. The CDR3 has 16 residues. The chain's CDR3 is CASSLFRDRSSYEQYF. DNA for the CDR3: TGTGCCAGCAGTTTATTTCGGGACAGGAGCTCCTACGAGCAGTACTTC.

This clone has just a few counts. This chain uses TRBV11-1 with TRBJ2-1; 9 nucleotides agree with TRBD2. Germline CDR1 and CDR2: SGHAT and FQDESV (reference sequence). The length of the CDR3 is 16 residues. The J segment lost 4 bases and the V segment lost 5 bases, leaving 9 bases of the junction unmatched. CDR3 coding DNA: TGTGCCAGCAGCCCCCAGGCGACTAGCGGATACAATGAGCAGTTCTTC. This codes for CASSPQATSGYNEQFF.

This clone has just a few counts. This rearrangement joins TRBV6-5 to TRBJ1-1; 7 bases match TRBD1. This CDR3 has 14 residues. CDR1 and CDR2 (germline): MNHEY, SVGAGI. With 5 bases clipped from V and 1 base from J, the junction kept 4 bases outside the gene matches. CDR3 residues: CASSKGQKNTEAFF. CDR3 coding DNA: TGTGCCAGCAGTAAGGGACAGAAGAACACTGAAGCTTTCTTT.

The chain employs TRBV30 and TRBJ2-7; maybe TRBD2 (5 bases). Germline V gene lookup returns CDR1 GTSNPN and CDR2 SVGIG (reference sequence). V was cut by 0 bases and J by 5 bases, with 17 bases left in between. The CDR3 spans 15 residues. The chain's CDR3 is CAWSVGLAGRDEQYF. The CDR3 nucleotides read TGTGCCTGGAGTGTAGGGCTAGCCGGTAGAGACGAGCAGTACTTC.

The chain is built from TRBV2 and TRBJ2-2, with a tentative D call TRBD2 (5 bases). Trimming stripped 6 bases from V and 2 bases from J, with 7 bases between. The CDR3 length is 13 residues. Germline V gene sequence: CDR1 SNHLY, CDR2 FYNNEI. The CDR3: CASRRENTGELFF. DNA of the CDR3: TGTGCCAGCAGGAGGGAAAACACCGGGGAGCTGTTTTTT.

This clone was counted only a few times. The gene calls are TRBV29-1 and TRBJ2-1, with 8 bases matching TRBD1. The CDR3 spans 15 residues. CDR1 and CDR2 (germline): SQVTM, ANQGSEA. V trimming: 3 bases; J trimming: 5 bases; junction bases outside the gene matches: 9. In DNA form, the CDR3 reads TGCAGCGTTGATCCAGGACAGGGCATGAACAATGAGCAGTTCTTC. This encodes CSVDPGQGMNNEQFF.

CDR3 nucleotides: TGTGCCAGCAGTTTAGCCTTACAGGGGACTGAAGCTTTCTTT. Amino acid sequence: CASSLALQGTEAFF. J is TRBJ1-1 and V is TRBV2; 7 bases match TRBD1. This CDR3 spans 14 amino acids. Germline V lookup: CDR1 SNHLY, CDR2 FYNNEI. J lost 5 bases, V lost 5 bases, and 8 bases had no gene match.

The chain is built from TRBV7-6 and TRBJ2-5; no clear D gene. Germline CDR1 is SGHVS and CDR2 is FNYEAQ. The CDR3 contains 13 residues. Trimming removed 7 bases from V and 1 base from J, with 10 bases in between. The CDR3 loop reads CASTPMPQETQYF. DNA of the CDR3: TGTGCCAGCACCCCTATGCCCCAAGAGACCCAGTACTTC.

This clone occurred a few times. This rearrangement joins TRBV19 to TRBJ1-1, with a tentative D call TRBD1 (6 bases). V was pared by 4 bases and J by 0 bases, with 18 bases between. Germline V gene sequence: CDR1 LNHDA, CDR2 SQIVND (reference sequence). The CDR3 has 17 amino acids. CDR3 sequence (DNA): TGTGCCAGTAGTAGAGGGTTTCGGACAGATATGAACACTGAAGCTTTCTTT. It yields the protein CASSRGFRTDMNTEAFF.

The chain carries TRBV27 and TRBJ2-2, with D possibly TRBD1 on 7 matching bases. V lost 6 bases, J lost 5 bases, and 16 bases lay in between. The CDR3 has 15 amino acids. CDR1 is MNHEY, CDR2 SMNVEV, per germline (reference sequence). The CDR3 DNA is TGTGCCAGCAGGCTTGGAGGGGGCGCGACCGGGGAGCTGTTTTTT. Translated, it gives CASRLGGGATGELFF.